The source of this TCR beta chain is a study of OX40 agonist ivuxolimab in advanced cancers. Study-wide background: The study enrolled dose-escalation patients with hepatocellular carcinoma, melanoma, renal cell or head and neck cancer.

The assay was immunoSEQ multiplex PCR, and TCRdb's table has in-frame clones only and misses some. The sample gives 90,000 to 130,000 clones, approximately 90% of which show up once; 0.5% to 0.8% is in the top ten. Study-level points and caveats: People who partly responded at 0.1-3.0 mg/kg had some of the least clonal expansion seen. At doses 0.1 to 3.0 mg/kg, CD4+ and CD8+ clones expanded. Some nonresponders also had low normalized T-cell clonal expansion.

About this clone itself: Its antigen is as yet unknown.

The receptor's source is an adult with an advanced solid tumor such as melanoma, head and neck, liver or kidney cancer. The sample here was CD4+ or CD8+ T cells sorted from blood, taken in a trial of the OX40 agonist ivuxolimab.

The CDR3 bases are TGTGCCAGCAGTTTTTCGGGGGTATTAGCCGCTTTCTATGGCTACACCTTC. It yields the protein CASSFSGVLAAFYGYTF. This chain uses TRBV27 with TRBJ1-2, with D possibly TRBD1 on 5 matching bases. V lost 3 bases to trimming and J lost 4 bases, with 21 bases between them. The CDR3 runs to 17 residues. The V gene's germline CDR1 is MNHEY and CDR2 SMNVEV (reference sequence).